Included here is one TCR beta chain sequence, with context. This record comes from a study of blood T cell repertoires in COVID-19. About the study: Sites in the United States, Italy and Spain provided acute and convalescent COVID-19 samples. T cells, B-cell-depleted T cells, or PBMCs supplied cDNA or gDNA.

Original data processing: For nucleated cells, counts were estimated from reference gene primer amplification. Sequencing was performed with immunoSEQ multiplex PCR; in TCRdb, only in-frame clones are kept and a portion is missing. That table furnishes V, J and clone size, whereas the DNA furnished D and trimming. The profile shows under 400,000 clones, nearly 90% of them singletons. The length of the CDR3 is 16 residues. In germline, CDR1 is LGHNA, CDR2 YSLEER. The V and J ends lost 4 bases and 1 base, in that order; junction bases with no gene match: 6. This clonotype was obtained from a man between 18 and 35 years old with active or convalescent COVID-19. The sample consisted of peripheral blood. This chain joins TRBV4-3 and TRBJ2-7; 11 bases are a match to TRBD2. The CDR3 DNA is TGCGCCAGCAGCCCCAAAACTAGCGGGAGTTCCTACGAGCAGTACTTC. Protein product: CASSPKTSGSSYEQYF.